This paragraph reports one TCR beta chain. The target antigen is unknown. The library tagged each cDNA molecule with unique molecular identifiers. TCRdb recomputed calls from the RACE reads with MiXCR, one row per CDR3 protein. The sample shows a few hundred thousand distinct CDR3 sequences, about 6% of them seen only once. These data originate in a study of human T cells and chemical hapten exposure. Study conclusions and caveats: The donor cohort had alopecia, so its immune response may not match that of healthy people. Patch test score was positively correlated with the counts of PT1 expanded TCRs.

With 6 bases clipped from V and 0 bases from J, the junction kept 6 bases outside the gene matches. The germline gives CDR1 MRHNA, CDR2 SNTAGT. CDR3 size: 15 residues. Time point indicated: patch test 2, 6 weeks after DPC sensitization. Treatment in this sample: therapeutic diphenylcyclopropenone sensitization with weekly scalp DPC. It was from unfractionated whole blood that total RNA was extracted. The sequence came from a woman under 30 with alopecia areata. Some clones in this sample may be carry-over from other donors' samples. J is TRBJ2-3 and V is TRBV6-4; TRBD1 agrees at 7 bases. This specimen was whole blood, taken in connection with sensitization to the hapten diphenylcyclopropenone (DPC). In DNA, the CDR3 is TGTGCCAGCAGAAGGGACAGACCTAGCACAGATACGCAGTATTTT. Amino acids: CASRRDRPSTDTQYF.